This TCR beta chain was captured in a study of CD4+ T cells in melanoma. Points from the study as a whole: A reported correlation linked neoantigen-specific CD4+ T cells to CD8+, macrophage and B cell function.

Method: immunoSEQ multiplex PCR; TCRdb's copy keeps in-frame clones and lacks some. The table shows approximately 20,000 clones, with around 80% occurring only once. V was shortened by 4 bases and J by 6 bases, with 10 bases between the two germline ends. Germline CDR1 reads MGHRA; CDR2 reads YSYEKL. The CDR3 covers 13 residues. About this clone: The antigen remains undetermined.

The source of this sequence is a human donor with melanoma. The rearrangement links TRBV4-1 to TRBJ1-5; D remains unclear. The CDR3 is CASSLGLGQPQHF. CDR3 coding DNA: TGCGCCAGCAGCCTAGGGTTGGGTCAGCCCCAGCATTTT.